These 14 T cell receptor beta chains were all obtained from the same sample, sequenced in a study of blood T cell repertoires in COVID-19. Sequencing used immunoSEQ multiplex PCR; TCRdb keeps in-frame clones, though not all of them. This sample yields about 98,000 clones, of which approximately 86% are seen a single time; about a tenth belongs to the top ten. Material: peripheral blood. Source of these receptors: a man in his fifties or sixties with acute or convalescent COVID-19.

This chain joins TRBV27 and TRBJ1-1; 7 nucleotides agree with TRBD1. This CDR3 has 15 amino acids. V lost 2 bases, J lost 3 bases, and 6 bases stayed unmatched. Germline V gives CDR1 MNHEY, CDR2 SMNVEV (reference sequence). The CDR3: CASSLRGRVDTEAFF. The CDR3 DNA is TGTGCCAGCAGTTTAAGGGGGCGGGTGGACACTGAAGCTTTCTTT.

The rearrangement joins TRBV25-1 to TRBJ2-7; maybe TRBD2 (6 bases). Germline V gives CDR1 MGHDK, CDR2 SYGVNS. The CDR3 runs to 17 residues. The V gene lost 1 base and the J gene lost 6 bases, with 22 bases spanning the gap. CDR3 sequence reads: CASSEFQGGIRTGEQYF. DNA for the CDR3: TGTGCCAGCAGTGAATTCCAAGGCGGGATCCGAACAGGCGAGCAGTACTTC.

The chain carries TRBV2 and TRBJ1-6; 7 nucleotides line up with TRBD1. V lost 8 bases to trimming and J lost 7 bases; unmatched junction nucleotides: 5. Germline lookup yields CDR1 SNHLY and CDR2 FYNNEI. The CDR3 has 13 residues. The CDR3: CASHLDRNSPLHF. The CDR3 DNA follows: TGTGCCAGCCACCTGGACAGGAATTCACCCCTCCACTTT.

Points on this clone: At one of its ends the junction is not consistent with the germline gene, which may arise from a read error. The rearrangement links TRBV2 to TRBJ2-1, with TRBD1 identical over 12 bases. CDR1 and CDR2 (germline): SNHLY, FYNNEI. The CDR3 is made up of 16 amino acids. In DNA, the CDR3 is TGTGCCAGCACTGAAGGAACGGGACAGGGGGCAAATGAGCAGTTCTTC. Translated: CASTEGTGQGANEQFF.

This rearrangement joins TRBV18 to TRBJ2-7; the match to TRBD1 covers 10 bases. The CDR3 has 16 residues. V shed 3 bases and J 1 base; nucleotides not matched to a gene: 6. Germline V CDR1 and CDR2: KGHSH, LQKENI. The CDR3 protein is CASSPNGQGGSYEQYF. The DNA of the CDR3 is TGTGCCAGCTCACCGAATGGACAGGGGGGTTCCTACGAGCAGTACTTC.

This chain uses TRBV19 with TRBJ1-1, with 8 bases identical to TRBD1. Germline V gene lookup returns CDR1 LNHDA and CDR2 SQIVND (reference sequence). This CDR3 is 14 amino acids long. The junction had 5 bases not matched to a gene; V was cut back by 6 bases and J by 2 bases. Here the CDR3 reads CASSRTGPNTEAFF. CDR3 coding DNA: TGTGCCAGTAGCCGGACAGGGCCCAACACTGAAGCTTTCTTT.

This chain joins TRBV24-1 and TRBJ1-5, with 8 positions matching TRBD1. Germline CDR1 KGHDR, CDR2 SFDVKD. Trimming at V came to 4 bases and at J to 0 bases, leaving 7 bases not matched to a gene. This CDR3 has 17 residues. CDR3: CATSEVDRGTSNQPQHF. DNA for the CDR3: TGTGCCACCAGTGAGGTCGACAGGGGCACTAGCAATCAGCCCCAGCATTTT.

This chain links TRBV4-1 with TRBJ2-1, with 11 bases aligning to TRBD2. Unmatched junction bases numbered 3, after V lost 4 bases and J lost 1 base. There are 16 residues in the CDR3. Germline V CDR1 and CDR2: MGHRA, YSYEKL. In DNA form, the CDR3 reads TGCGCCAGCAGCCTACTAGCGGGAGCGTCCTACAATGAGCAGTTCTTC. Its protein product is CASSLLAGASYNEQFF.

The rearrangement uses TRBV11-2 and TRBJ1-1; 7 nucleotides agree with TRBD1. CDR3 length equals 14 residues. Germline lookup yields CDR1 SGHAT and CDR2 FQNNGV. The J segment lost 1 base and the V segment lost 5 bases, leaving 4 bases of the junction unmatched. The CDR3 DNA reads as TGTGCCAGCAGCCACAACAGGGGGAACACTGAAGCTTTCTTT. It is translated as CASSHNRGNTEAFF.

This clone has a handful of counts. The chain links TRBV7-8 to TRBJ2-7; D ambiguous. The CDR3 contains 16 residues. Per germline, CDR1 SGHVS and CDR2 FQNEAQ. Trimming left V 5 bases short and J 1 base short, with 18 bases between. The CDR3: CASSLLRAAESYEQYF. CDR3 DNA sequence: TGTGCCAGCAGCCTACTCCGCGCGGCGGAGTCCTACGAGCAGTACTTC. The full variable domain, completed using reference TRBV7-8 and TRBJ2-7, is GAGVSQSPRYKVAKRGQDVALRCDPISGHVSLFWYQQALGQGPEFLTYFQNEAQLDKSGLPSDRFFAERPEGSVSTLKIQRTQQEDSAVYLCASSLLRAAESYEQYFGPGTRLTVT.

This chain connects TRBV19 to TRBJ1-1; D might be TRBD1 (5 bases). The V and J ends lost 5 bases and 6 bases respectively, with 13 bases between them. CDR3 length equals 13 residues. The germline V gene has CDR1 LNHDA and CDR2 SQIVND (reference sequence). CDR3 bases: TGTGCCAGTAGTGGGGCCCGGGGGGCTGAAGCTTTCTTT. This translates into CASSGARGAEAFF.

The rearrangement joins TRBV5-1 to TRBJ2-5; no clear D. Germline lookup yields CDR1 SGHRS and CDR2 YFSETQ. CDR3 length: 12 amino acids. Deletions cut 2 bases from V and 5 bases from J, with 7 bases between. CDR3 nucleotides: TGCGCCAGCAGCTTAGACTTGGAGACCCAGTACTTC. Encoded protein: CASSLDLETQYF.

The chain couples TRBV2 to TRBJ1-5; 7 bases map to TRBD1. Germline assignment: CDR1 SNHLY and CDR2 FYNNEI. V trimming: 8 bases; J trimming: 4 bases; junction bases outside the gene matches: 8. This CDR3 comprises 14 residues. CDR3 in amino acids: CASGRDRLNQPQHF. The CDR3 DNA reads as TGTGCCAGCGGCCGGGACAGACTAAATCAGCCCCAGCATTTT.

This chain joins TRBV7-2 and TRBJ2-7; 10 bases align to TRBD2. The CDR3 is 15 residues long. Germline V gene lookup returns CDR1 SGHTA and CDR2 FQGNSA. V gave up 6 bases and J gave up 3 bases; unmatched junction bases: 8. Here the CDR3 DNA reads TGTGCCAGCAGTCACAGACTAGCGGGTTTCTACGAGCAGTACTTC. Protein sequence: CASSHRLAGFYEQYF.